These 21 T cell receptor beta chains were sequenced from one sample in a study of T cell repertoires in cytomegalovirus infection. TCRdb reanalysed the reads using MiXCR and keeps one entry per CDR3 protein. Of 500,000 to 600,000 distinct CDR3 sequences in the sample, 16% were seen once. Material for sequencing was CD8+ T cells from PBMCs. The receptors were gathered from a human donor in good health (CMV status not recorded). Some clones in this sample may be carry-over from other donors' samples.

This clonotype was counted ten times or more. This sequence joins TRBV4-1 and TRBJ1-6, with a possible D match to TRBD1 (5 bases). The V end was cut by 3 bases, the J end by 10 bases, with 28 bases between. The V gene's germline CDR1 is MGHRA and CDR2 YSYEKL. The CDR3 spans 19 residues. Here the CDR3 reads CASSQARGGIGGGGSPLHF. DNA of the CDR3: TGCGCCAGCAGCCAGGCGCGAGGTGGGATAGGAGGTGGGGGATCACCCCTCCACTTT.

This clonotype was observed a handful of times. The chain is built from TRBV2 and TRBJ2-3, with D unresolved. Per germline, CDR1 SNHLY and CDR2 FYNNEI. The CDR3 sequence is 16 residues long. V was cut by 3 bases and J by 6 bases, with 19 bases left in between. CDR3 sequence: CASSDAGETISDTQYF. In DNA form, the CDR3 reads TGTGCCAGCAGTGACGCTGGCGAAACGATAAGCGATACGCAGTATTTT.

The chain is built from TRBV27 and TRBJ1-5, with D hard to call. The germline V gene has CDR1 MNHEY and CDR2 SMNVEV (reference sequence). Trimming took off 0 bases at V and 7 bases at J, with 13 bases between the two ends. The CDR3 sequence is 15 residues long. CDR3 residues: CASSLSHGGRQPQHF. The CDR3 DNA follows: TGTGCCAGCAGTTTATCGCACGGAGGGAGGCAGCCCCAGCATTTT.

The chain combines TRBV4-2 with TRBJ2-7; D may be TRBD2 (6 bases). This CDR3 region has 13 residues. Germline CDR1 is LGHNA and CDR2 is YNFKEQ. V was shortened by 3 bases and J by 2 bases, with 8 bases between the two germline ends. DNA for the CDR3: TGTGCCAGCAGCCACCGGACTACCTACGAGCAGTACTTC. Residues: CASSHRTTYEQYF.

There are many counts of this clonotype. The chain joins TRBV6-6 to TRBJ2-1, with D possibly matching TRBD1 (6 bases). The length of the CDR3 is 17 residues. V was shortened by 0 bases and J by 6 bases, with 18 bases between the two germline ends. The V gene's germline CDR1 is MNHNY and CDR2 SVGAGI (reference sequence). This CDR3 reads CASSYSRRDTFPNEQFF. CDR3 nucleotide sequence: TGTGCCAGCAGTTACTCGAGAAGGGACACCTTTCCCAATGAGCAGTTCTTC.

A note on this clonotype: A read error may be the cause here, since a much bigger clone is one base away. The chain uses TRBV27 and TRBJ1-5, with TRBD1 matching over 7 bases. In germline, CDR1 is MNHEY, CDR2 SMNVEV (reference sequence). This CDR3 is 14 amino acids long. The V segment lost 3 bases and the J segment 7 bases; nucleotides outside the gene matches: 6. This chain's CDR3 is CASSLDRWRQPQHF. The CDR3 DNA is TGTGCCAGCAGTTTGGACAGGTGGAGACAGCCCCAGCATTTT.

This clonotype showed up just a few times. The chain carries TRBV6-1 and TRBJ1-6, with no clear D. Trimming removed 6 bases at V and 0 bases at J, with 12 bases between. The CDR3 is made up of 16 amino acids. Germline V CDR1 and CDR2: MNHNS, SASEGT. The CDR3 loop reads CASRKGDGSYNSPLHF. CDR3 coding DNA: TGTGCCAGCAGAAAGGGTGACGGCTCCTATAATTCACCCCTCCACTTT.

This clonotype was seen ten or more times. V gene TRBV7-8 combines with J gene TRBJ2-3; maybe TRBD2 (5 bases). V was trimmed by 6 bases and J by 0 bases, leaving 10 bases between them. From germline, CDR1 is SGHVS and CDR2 FQNEAQ. This CDR3 is 14 amino acids long. The CDR3 sequence: CASRDRDSTDTQYF. The CDR3 coding sequence is TGTGCCAGCAGGGACCGGGATAGCACAGATACGCAGTATTTT.

This clonotype has a count of ten or more. The chain couples TRBV4-1 to TRBJ2-3; TRBD1 agrees at 8 bases. CDR3 length: 16 amino acids. Germline V gene data show CDR1 as MGHRA and CDR2 as YSYEKL. The V gene end was trimmed by 3 bases and the J gene end by 0 bases; junction bases not matched to a gene: 5. The CDR3 nucleotides read TGCGCCAGCAGCCATCGGACAGGGTCTAGCACAGATACGCAGTATTTT. Residues: CASSHRTGSSTDTQYF.

Many counts were recorded for this clonotype. V gene TRBV11-2 combines with J gene TRBJ2-7; tentative D call: TRBD2 (6 bases). V lost 8 bases and J 2 bases, leaving 16 bases between the germline ends. This CDR3 is 14 amino acids long. The germline gives CDR1 SGHAT, CDR2 FQNNGV. As DNA, the CDR3 is TGTGCCAGCTCCTTAGGACTACGTCCCTACGAGCAGTACTTC. Translation gives CASSLGLRPYEQYF.

As for this clonotype: It may be a read error: a sequence one base away is much more abundant. The conserved phenylalanine or tryptophan is not found at the CDR3 terminus, so this likely reflects a read error. V is TRBV29-1 and J is TRBJ2-3; D is uncertain. The CDR3 has 13 residues. With 0 bases removed from V and 0 bases from J, the gap between germline ends came to 4 bases. Germline values: CDR1 SQVTM, CDR2 ANQGSEA. In DNA form, the CDR3 reads TGCAGCGTTGAAGACGGCAGCACAGATACGCAGTATTAT. Translation: CSVEDGSTDTQYY.

J is TRBJ2-7 and V is TRBV4-2, with 11 bases lining up with TRBD2. V lost 1 base to trimming and J lost 5 bases; unmatched junction nucleotides: 10. This CDR3 comprises 17 residues. Germline CDR1 and CDR2: LGHNA and YNFKEQ. CDR3 DNA sequence: TGTGCCAGCAGCCAAGTCCTAGCGGGGGGCCATGGGGACGAGCAGTACTTC. This translates into CASSQVLAGGHGDEQYF.

This clonotype was recorded at least ten times. The chain is built from TRBV19 and TRBJ1-1; the match to TRBD1 covers 8 bases. The CDR3 length is 14 residues. Per the germline V gene, CDR1 is LNHDA and CDR2 is SQIVND (reference sequence). V lost 9 bases, J lost 4 bases, and 10 bases stayed unmatched. The CDR3 region is CASSPRTGRTEAFF. CDR3 sequence (DNA): TGTGCCAGCAGCCCGAGGACAGGGCGCACTGAAGCTTTCTTT.

This clonotype has at least ten counts. The J gene is TRBJ2-1, the V gene TRBV24-1; the D gene is possibly TRBD1 (6 bases). Trimming removed 8 bases from V and 7 bases from J, with 8 bases in between. The germline CDR1 and CDR2 sequences are KGHDR and SFDVKD. CDR3 length equals 11 residues. The DNA for the CDR3 is TGTGCCACCACCAGGGGAAATGAGCAGTTCTTC. Translation gives CATTRGNEQFF.

This clonotype appeared many times. This rearrangement joins TRBV19 to TRBJ1-1, with 7 bases fitting TRBD1. Germline CDR1 is LNHDA and CDR2 is SQIVND (reference sequence). V lost 5 bases to trimming and J lost 5 bases; unmatched junction nucleotides: 5. The length of the CDR3 is 13 residues. The CDR3 region has the DNA TGTGCCAGTAGTCAGAGGGGGCGAACTGAAGCTTTCTTT. Translated: CASSQRGRTEAFF.

The rearrangement links TRBV19 to TRBJ1-2; the D is unclear. Trimming removed 4 bases at V and 0 bases at J, with 12 bases between. This CDR3 is built from 15 residues. From germline, CDR1 is LNHDA and CDR2 SQIVND (reference sequence). CDR3 nucleotide sequence: TGTGCCAGTAGTACTCGGACCGAATCTAACTATGGCTACACCTTC. Amino acids: CASSTRTESNYGYTF.

In its sample, this clonotype was seen many times. The V and J genes are TRBV27 and TRBJ2-1; D perhaps matches TRBD2 (5 bases). This CDR3 spans 15 amino acids. Germline lookup yields CDR1 MNHEY and CDR2 SMNVEV (reference sequence). V lost 4 bases and J lost 2, with 12 bases in between. The CDR3 region is CASSYERAPYNEQFF. The CDR3 DNA reads as TGTGCCAGCAGTTACGAGAGGGCCCCCTACAATGAGCAGTTCTTC.

This chain connects TRBV10-3 to TRBJ2-7; tentative D call: TRBD1 (6 bases). CDR3 length equals 12 residues. The V end was cut by 2 bases, the J end by 4 bases, with 6 bases between. Germline values: CDR1 ENHRY, CDR2 SYGVKD. The CDR3 is CAISERGYEQYF. The CDR3 coding sequence is TGTGCCATCAGTGAGAGGGGGTACGAGCAGTACTTC.

Of note for this clonotype: A single base separates this from a much larger clone, so it may be a read error. Here the CDR3 omits its conserved ending phenylalanine or tryptophan, so a read error is the likely source. The chain links TRBV12-3 or TRBV12-4 to TRBJ2-1; the match to TRBD2 covers 8 bases. With V trimmed by 5 bases and J by 9 bases, 12 bases remained unmatched. The length of the CDR3 is 15 residues. The CDR3 is CASSRGGLDGGEQFY. The CDR3 DNA is TGTGCCAGCAGTCGGGGGGGGCTAGACGGCGGTGAGCAGTTCTAC.

On this clonotype itself: An end of the junction does not agree with germline; a read error may underlie this. This rearrangement joins TRBV4-1 to TRBJ1-6; D not certain. Per germline, CDR1 MGHRA and CDR2 YSYEKL. The CDR3 runs to 16 residues. The CDR3 coding sequence is TGCGCCAGCAGCCAAAAGCACCATCGGGCTAATTCACTCCTCCACTTT. Protein product: CASSQKHHRANSLLHF.

The chain joins TRBV2 to TRBJ2-7; 8 bases match TRBD2. Per the germline V gene, CDR1 is SNHLY and CDR2 is FYNNEI. Losses at the gene ends were 4 bases for V and 6 bases for J; bases not matched to a gene: 8. The CDR3 loop spans 14 amino acids. The CDR3 region has the DNA TGTGCCAGCAGTGGGAGCGGGAGACGAGGCGAGCAGTACTTC. Residues: CASSGSGRRGEQYF.